The 17 T cell receptor beta chains below were found in one sample sequenced in a study of siplizumab effects on memory and regulatory T cells. Assay: immunoSEQ multiplex PCR; the TCRdb copy retains only in-frame clones and omits some. The data show some 99,000 clones, roughly 94% seen once. Material for sequencing was Tregs sorted from blood. These receptors were taken from a human donor in good health.

The chain carries TRBV10-3 and TRBJ2-7, with 9 bases identical to TRBD1. The CDR3 sequence is 14 residues long. V lost 10 bases and J lost 4; bases outside the gene matches: 11. The germline V gene encodes CDR1 ENHRY and CDR2 SYGVKD. CDR3 residues: CATTTGTGYYEQYF. The DNA of the CDR3 is TGTGCCACGACAACCGGGACAGGGTATTACGAGCAGTACTTC.

The chain joins TRBV5-4 to TRBJ2-3, with 10 nucleotides matching TRBD2. Losses at the gene ends were 1 base for V and 5 bases for J; bases not matched to a gene: 7. Germline V CDR1 and CDR2: SGHNT, YYREEE (reference sequence). This CDR3 is built from 16 residues. CDR3 in DNA: TGTGCCAGCAGCTTGCTAGCGGGGGTCGGGAAAGATACGCAGTATTTT. Protein: CASSLLAGVGKDTQYF.

Regarding this clone: The same CDR3 arises from other DNA sequences in this sample as well. J is TRBJ2-3 and V is TRBV5-1; no firm D call. The CDR3 sequence is 12 residues long. Looked up from germline, CDR1 is SGHRS and CDR2 is YFSETQ. Trimming left V 4 bases short and J 2 bases short, with 5 bases between. CDR3 DNA sequence: TGCGCCAGCAGCCCATCCACAGATACGCAGTATTTT. It encodes CASSPSTDTQYF.

The chain uses TRBV6-1 and TRBJ1-5, with 7 bases lining up with TRBD1. The germline CDR1 and CDR2 sequences are MNHNS and SASEGT. CDR3 length equals 17 residues. Losses at the gene ends were 3 bases for V and 4 bases for J; bases not matched to a gene: 12. Written as DNA, the CDR3 is TGTGCCAGCAGTGATACAGGGGTCGGTAGGGTAAATCAGCCCCAGCATTTT. Residues: CASSDTGVGRVNQPQHF.

The genes are TRBV7-2 and TRBJ2-2; 7 bases match TRBD1. Germline lookup yields CDR1 SGHTA and CDR2 FQGNSA. With 2 bases clipped from V and 7 bases from J, the junction kept 13 bases outside the gene matches. The CDR3 contains 17 residues. The CDR3 is CASSLFFYRGKGGELFF. CDR3 DNA sequence: TGTGCCAGCAGCTTATTTTTTTACAGGGGAAAGGGCGGGGAGCTGTTTTTT. The full variable domain, completed using reference TRBV7-2 and TRBJ2-2, is GAGVSQSPSNKVTEKGKDVELRCDPISGHTALYWYRQSLGQGLEFLIYFQGNSAPDKSGLPSDRFSAERTGGSVSTLTIQRTQQEDSAVYLCASSLFFYRGKGGELFFGEGSRLTVL.

The gene calls are TRBV6-6 and TRBJ1-1, with D unresolved. The germline CDR1 and CDR2 sequences are MNHNY and SVGAGI (reference sequence). CDR3 length: 12 amino acids. Trimming cost V 5 bases and J 5 bases, with 9 bases left between them. This chain's CDR3 is CASSVWATEAFF. CDR3 DNA sequence: TGTGCCAGCAGTGTGTGGGCAACTGAAGCTTTCTTT.

This chain links TRBV6-1 with TRBJ2-3, with D tentatively TRBD2 (6 bases). V was pared by 4 bases and J by 4 bases, with 18 bases between. CDR1 and CDR2 (germline): MNHNS, SASEGT. CDR3 size: 16 residues. The CDR3 sequence is CASSGGYVLAADTQYF. CDR3 in DNA: TGTGCCAGCAGTGGGGGTTATGTACTAGCTGCAGATACGCAGTATTTT.

The chain uses TRBV5-1 and TRBJ1-4; D is unresolved. The length of the CDR3 is 16 residues. Trimming stripped 0 bases from V and 8 bases from J, with 17 bases between. Per the germline V gene, CDR1 is SGHRS and CDR2 is YFSETQ. CDR3 region: CASSLDGFNRVEKLFF. DNA of the CDR3: TGCGCCAGCAGCTTGGACGGCTTTAACCGTGTCGAAAAACTGTTTTTT.

The chain has TRBV5-6 and TRBJ1-6; D gene unclear. Germline V gives CDR1 SGHDT, CDR2 YYEEEE. The V gene lost 0 bases and the J gene lost 7 bases, with 11 bases spanning the gap. The CDR3 has 15 residues. The CDR3 DNA reads TGTGCCAGCAGCTTGGTTACCCCTTCGAATTCACCCCTCCACTTT. The encoded protein is CASSLVTPSNSPLHF.

In this sample, this clone turned up a few times. The chain uses TRBV2 and TRBJ2-1, with a possible D match to TRBD2 (6 bases). This CDR3 contains 14 residues. CDR1 SNHLY and CDR2 FYNNEI come from the germline V gene. Trimming removed 8 bases from V and 4 bases from J, with 15 bases in between. CDR3 nucleotide sequence: TGTGCCAGCCGGCGGGGAGGTTCATACAATGAGCAGTTCTTC. Its protein product is CASRRGGSYNEQFF.

This chain joins TRBV11-2 and TRBJ2-3; no reliable D call. The V end was cut by 1 base, the J end by 7 bases, with 9 bases between. The CDR3 contains 13 residues. CDR1 and CDR2 from the germline V gene are SGHAT and FQNNGV. The CDR3 DNA sequence: TGTGCCAGCAGCTTAGGGTTAGGAAATACGCAGTATTTT. Its translation: CASSLGLGNTQYF.

The chain links TRBV25-1 to TRBJ2-7; either TRBD1 or TRBD2 may supply D (5 bases each). Deletions cut 5 bases from V and 3 bases from J, with 14 bases between. CDR3 length equals 14 residues. Germline CDR1 and CDR2: MGHDK and SYGVNS. The CDR3 loop reads CASSFRDGNYEQYF. The CDR3 nucleotides are TGTGCCAGCAGTTTCCGGGACGGTAACTACGAGCAGTACTTC.

This clone was recorded once. The rearrangement uses TRBV7-8 and TRBJ2-1, with D perhaps matching TRBD2 (5 bases). CDR1 and CDR2 (germline): SGHVS, FQNEAQ. The CDR3 runs 15 residues. Trimming took off 3 bases at V and 9 bases at J, with 18 bases between the two ends. In nucleotides, the CDR3 is TGTGCCAGCAGCTTGGGGTCAGTTCTAGCCAGTGAGCAGTTCTTC. Translating it yields CASSLGSVLASEQFF.

V gene TRBV5-4 combines with J gene TRBJ1-2; no clear D gene. Germline CDR1 SGHNT, CDR2 YYREEE (reference sequence). The CDR3 is made up of 13 amino acids. Trimming removed 4 bases at V and 3 bases at J, with 10 bases between. CDR3 amino acids: CASSLEEYYGYTF. CDR3 DNA: TGTGCCAGCAGCCTAGAAGAGTACTATGGCTACACCTTC.

This clone showed up just once. V and J are TRBV6-5 and TRBJ2-3; D not resolved. V was cut by 10 bases and J by 1 base, with 9 bases left in between. This CDR3 contains 12 residues. CDR1 and CDR2 (germline): MNHEY, SVGAGI. The CDR3 region has the DNA TGTGCCACCCATTCGGGCACAGATACGCAGTATTTT. Translating gives CATHSGTDTQYF.

The chain links TRBV29-1 to TRBJ1-1; D is perhaps TRBD1 (5 bases). CDR3 length: 14 amino acids. The germline V gene encodes CDR1 SQVTM and CDR2 ANQGSEA. V was pared by 7 bases and J by 4 bases, with 19 bases between. CDR3 in DNA: TGCAGCGCACCTATCTCTGGGACCCCCACTGAAGCTTTCTTT. This translates into CSAPISGTPTEAFF.

This chain uses TRBV18 with TRBJ2-6; no clear D gene. V was cut by 3 bases and J by 0 bases, with 9 bases left in between. The CDR3 sequence is 16 residues long. Germline CDR1 KGHSH, CDR2 LQKENI. The CDR3 region is CASSPGVVSGANVLTF. The DNA for the CDR3 is TGTGCCAGCTCACCGGGCGTAGTCTCTGGGGCCAACGTCCTGACTTTC. Variable domain in full (rest from reference TRBV18 and TRBJ2-6): NAGVMQNPRHLVRRRGQEARLRCSPMKGHSHVYWYRQLPEEGLKFMVYLQKENIIDESGMPKERFSAEFPKEGPSILRIQQVVRGDSAAYFCASSPGVVSGANVLTFGAGSRLTVL.